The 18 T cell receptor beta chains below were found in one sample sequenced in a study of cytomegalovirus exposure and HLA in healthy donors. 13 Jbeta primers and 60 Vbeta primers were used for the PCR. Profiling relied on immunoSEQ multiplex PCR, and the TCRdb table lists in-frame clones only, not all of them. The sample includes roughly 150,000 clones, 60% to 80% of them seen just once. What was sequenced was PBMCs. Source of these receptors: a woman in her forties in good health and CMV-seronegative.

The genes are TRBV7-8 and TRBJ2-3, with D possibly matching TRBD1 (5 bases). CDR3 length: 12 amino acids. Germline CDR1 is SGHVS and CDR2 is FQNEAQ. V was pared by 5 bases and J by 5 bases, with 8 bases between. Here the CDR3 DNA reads TGTGCCAGCAGCCCCGACAGAGATACGCAGTATTTT. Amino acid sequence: CASSPDRDTQYF.

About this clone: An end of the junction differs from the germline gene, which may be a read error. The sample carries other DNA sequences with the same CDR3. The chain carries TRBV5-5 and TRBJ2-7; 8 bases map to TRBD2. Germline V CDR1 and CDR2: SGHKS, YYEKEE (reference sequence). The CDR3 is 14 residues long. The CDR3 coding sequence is TGCGCCAGCACCCCGGGAGGGACCTCCTACGAGCAGTACTTC. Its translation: CASTPGGTSYEQYF.

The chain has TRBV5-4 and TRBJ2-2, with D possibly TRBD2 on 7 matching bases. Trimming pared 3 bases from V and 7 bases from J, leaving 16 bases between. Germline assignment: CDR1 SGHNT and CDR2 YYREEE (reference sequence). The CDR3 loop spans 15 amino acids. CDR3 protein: CASSSLGGEYGELFF. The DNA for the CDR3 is TGTGCCAGCAGCTCCCTAGGGGGGGAGTACGGGGAGCTGTTTTTT.

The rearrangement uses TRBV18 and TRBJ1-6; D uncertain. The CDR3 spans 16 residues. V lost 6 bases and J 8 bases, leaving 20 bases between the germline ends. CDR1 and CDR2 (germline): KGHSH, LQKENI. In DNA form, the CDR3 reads TGTGCCAGCTCTGACCAAGCAGAGGATATTGATTCACCCCTCCACTTT. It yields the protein CASSDQAEDIDSPLHF. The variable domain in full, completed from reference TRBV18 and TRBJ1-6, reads NAGVMQNPRHLVRRRGQEARLRCSPMKGHSHVYWYRQLPEEGLKFMVYLQKENIIDESGMPKERFSAEFPKEGPSILRIQQVVRGDSAAYFCASSDQAEDIDSPLHFGNGTRLTVT.

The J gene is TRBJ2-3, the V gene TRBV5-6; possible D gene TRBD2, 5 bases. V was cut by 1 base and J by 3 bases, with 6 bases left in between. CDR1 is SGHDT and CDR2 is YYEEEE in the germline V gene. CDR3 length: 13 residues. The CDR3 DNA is TGTGCCAGCAGCTTGCCGGGAACAGATACGCAGTATTTT. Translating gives CASSLPGTDTQYF.

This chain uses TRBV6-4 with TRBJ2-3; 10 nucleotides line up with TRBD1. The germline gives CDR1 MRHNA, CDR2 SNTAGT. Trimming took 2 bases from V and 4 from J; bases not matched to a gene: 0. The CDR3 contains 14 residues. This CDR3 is CASSDGQGADTQYF. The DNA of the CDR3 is TGTGCCAGCAGTGACGGACAGGGGGCAGATACGCAGTATTTT.

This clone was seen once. This chain's CDR3 is CASSKAEATYEQYF. The CDR3 region has the DNA TGTGCCAGCAGCAAAGCTGAGGCTACCTACGAGCAGTACTTC. The chain links TRBV21-1 to TRBJ2-7; TRBD2 was called by the table and not checked on the DNA. TRBV21-1 constitutes a pseudogene. This CDR3 has 14 residues.

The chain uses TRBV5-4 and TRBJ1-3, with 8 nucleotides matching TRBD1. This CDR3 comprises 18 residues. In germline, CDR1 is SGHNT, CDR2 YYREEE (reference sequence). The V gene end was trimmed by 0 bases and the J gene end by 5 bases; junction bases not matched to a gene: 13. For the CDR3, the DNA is TGTGCCAGCAGCTTGGGACCAACAGGGGGGACCATGAGAAACACCATATATTTT. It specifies CASSLGPTGGTMRNTIYF.

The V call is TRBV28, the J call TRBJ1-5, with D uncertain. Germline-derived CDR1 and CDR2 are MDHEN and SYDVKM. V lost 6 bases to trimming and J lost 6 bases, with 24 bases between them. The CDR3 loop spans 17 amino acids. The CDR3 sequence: CASRKGGSVGSAQPQHF. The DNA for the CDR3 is TGTGCCAGCAGGAAAGGCGGCAGCGTGGGTTCGGCTCAGCCCCAGCATTTT.

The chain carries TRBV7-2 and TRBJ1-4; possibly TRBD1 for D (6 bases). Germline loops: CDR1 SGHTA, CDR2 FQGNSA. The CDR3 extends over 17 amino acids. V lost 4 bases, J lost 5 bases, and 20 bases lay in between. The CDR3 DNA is TGTGCCAGCAGCTCCTCGGGGGGCAGGTTTCGAAATGAAAAACTGTTTTTT. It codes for CASSSSGGRFRNEKLFF.

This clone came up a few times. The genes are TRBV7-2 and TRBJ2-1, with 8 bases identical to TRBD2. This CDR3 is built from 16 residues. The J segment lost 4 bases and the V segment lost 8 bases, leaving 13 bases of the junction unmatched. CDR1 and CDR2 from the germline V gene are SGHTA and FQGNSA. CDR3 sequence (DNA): TGTGCCAGCGCAACTTTTAGCGGGGCAGATTACAATGAGCAGTTCTTC. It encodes CASATFSGADYNEQFF. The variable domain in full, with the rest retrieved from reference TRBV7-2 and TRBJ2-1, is GAGVSQSPSNKVTEKGKDVELRCDPISGHTALYWYRQSLGQGLEFLIYFQGNSAPDKSGLPSDRFSAERTGGSVSTLTIQRTQQEDSAVYLCASATFSGADYNEQFFGPGTRLTVL.

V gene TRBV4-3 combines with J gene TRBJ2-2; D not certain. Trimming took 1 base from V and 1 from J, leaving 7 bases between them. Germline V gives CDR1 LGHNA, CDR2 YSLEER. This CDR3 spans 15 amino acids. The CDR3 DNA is TGCGCCAGCAGCCAAGTCACGGGGAACACCGGGGAGCTGTTTTTT. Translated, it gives CASSQVTGNTGELFF.

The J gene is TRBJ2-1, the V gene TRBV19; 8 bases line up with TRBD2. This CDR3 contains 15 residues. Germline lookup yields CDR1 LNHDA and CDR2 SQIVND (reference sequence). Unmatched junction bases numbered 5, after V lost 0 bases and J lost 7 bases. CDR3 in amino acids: CASSIDRGGWNEQFF. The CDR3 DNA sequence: TGTGCCAGTAGTATAGATCGGGGGGGCTGGAATGAGCAGTTCTTC.

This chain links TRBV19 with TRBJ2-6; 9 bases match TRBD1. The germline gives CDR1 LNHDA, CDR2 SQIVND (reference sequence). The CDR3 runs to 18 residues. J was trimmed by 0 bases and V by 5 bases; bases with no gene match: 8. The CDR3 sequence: CASSSQGAPYSGANVLTF. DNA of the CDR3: TGTGCCAGTAGTTCACAGGGGGCCCCTTACTCTGGGGCCAACGTCCTGACTTTC.

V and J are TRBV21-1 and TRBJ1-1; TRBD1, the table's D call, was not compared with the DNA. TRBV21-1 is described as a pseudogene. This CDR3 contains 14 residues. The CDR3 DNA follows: TGTGCCAGCAGCAAAGGGGCAGACAACACTGAAGCTTTCTTT. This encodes CASSKGADNTEAFF.

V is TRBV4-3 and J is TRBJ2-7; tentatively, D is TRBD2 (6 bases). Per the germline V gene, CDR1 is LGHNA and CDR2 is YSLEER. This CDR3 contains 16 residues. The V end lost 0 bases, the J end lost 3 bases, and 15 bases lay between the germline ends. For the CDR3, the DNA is TGCGCCAGCAGCCAAGATCTGTCCGGAGCGGGCTACGAGCAGTACTTC. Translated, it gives CASSQDLSGAGYEQYF.

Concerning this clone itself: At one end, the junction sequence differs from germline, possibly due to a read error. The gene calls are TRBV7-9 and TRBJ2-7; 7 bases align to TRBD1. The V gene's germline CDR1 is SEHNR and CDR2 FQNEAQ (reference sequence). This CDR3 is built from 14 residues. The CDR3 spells CSSSLRDSSYEQYF. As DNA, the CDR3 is TGTTCCAGCAGCCTTCGGGACAGCTCCTACGAGCAGTACTTC.

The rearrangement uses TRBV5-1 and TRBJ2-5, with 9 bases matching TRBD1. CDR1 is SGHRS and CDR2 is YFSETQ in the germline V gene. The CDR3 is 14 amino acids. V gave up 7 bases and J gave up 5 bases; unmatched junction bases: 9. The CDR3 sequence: CASRQGGERETQYF. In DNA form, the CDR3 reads TGCGCCAGCCGACAGGGGGGGGAGCGGGAGACCCAGTACTTC.